Listed below are T cell receptor beta chains from one sample, sequenced in a study of radiotherapy plus CTLA-4 blockade in lung cancer. TCRdb's copy holds only in-frame clones and misses some; the assay was immunoSEQ multiplex PCR. The table lists about 120,000 clones, over 65% of them singletons. The sample here was peripheral blood, taken from a patient treated with radiotherapy plus ipilimumab. The receptors shown here come from a human donor with non-small cell lung cancer that progressed on radiotherapy plus ipilimumab. Some clones in this sample may be carry-over from other donors' samples. Each CDR3 is given with its conserved first and last residue. A D gene is named only where the DNA matches it firmly. Clone size is not always given. Where it is, it says once, few, many or a class for expanded clones.

j_call d_call v_call cdr3_length clone_size cdr3_aa cdr3_nt
TRBJ1-2 - TRBV7-9 12 - CASSLDKLGYTF TGTGCCAGCAGCTTAGACAAACTCGGCTACACCTTC
TRBJ2-1 - TRBV19 16 - CATPFGENSSYNEQFF TGTGCCACCCCCTTTGGGGAAAATAGCTCCTACAATGAGCAGTTCTTC
TRBJ1-2 TRBD1 TRBV7-6 16 few CASSSRTGLSLRGYTF TGTGCCAGCAGCTCCCGGACAGGTTTAAGCCTAAGGGGCTACACCTTC
TRBJ1-1 - TRBV5-1 11 - CASSVDREAFF TGCGCCAGCAGCGTCGACCGCGAAGCTTTCTTT
TRBJ2-5 TRBD2 TRBV7-9 15 few CASSPVRGGRETQYF TGTGCCAGCAGCCCCGTTCGGGGGGGCCGGGAGACCCAGTACTTC
TRBJ1-2 - TRBV15 14 - CATSEGKTPYGYTF TGTGCCACCTCGGAGGGGAAAACTCCTTATGGCTACACCTTC
TRBJ1-4 TRBD1 TRBV4-3 16 few CASSPKGQGFNEKLFF TGCGCCAGCAGCCCAAAGGGACAGGGGTTTAATGAAAAACTGTTTTTT
TRBJ1-2 - TRBV20-1 11 - CSAYGQNGYTF TGCAGTGCTTACGGACAGAATGGCTACACCTTC
TRBJ2-1 TRBD2 TRBV5-4 16 - CASSSRLAGDYNEQFF TGTGCCAGCAGCTCCCGACTAGCGGGGGACTACAATGAGCAGTTCTTC
TRBJ2-5 TRBD1 TRBV5-1 15 - CASSRSTGNQETQYF TGCGCCAGCAGCCGCTCGACAGGGAACCAAGAGACCCAGTACTTC
TRBJ1-5 - TRBV5-1 16 - CASSLEDSFQGQPQHF TGCGCCAGCAGCTTGGAGGACAGTTTTCAAGGTCAGCCCCAGCATTTT
TRBJ1-6 TRBD1 TRBV6-4 14 few CASSRDRANSPLHF TGTGCCAGCAGCCGGGACAGGGCTAATTCACCCCTCCACTTT
TRBJ2-2 TRBD1 TRBV23-1 20 - CASSVIPGTGDLANTGELFF TGCGCCAGCAGTGTCATCCCCGGGACAGGTGATCTCGCGAACACCGGGGAGCTGTTTTTT
TRBJ1-5 - TRBV7-6 14 - CASSLAADYQPQHF TGTGCCAGCAGCTTAGCGGCGGATTATCAGCCCCAGCATTTT
TRBJ2-7 - TRBV11-2 12 - CASSPRDYEQYF TGTGCCAGCAGTCCCAGGGATTACGAGCAGTACTTC
TRBJ2-7 - TRBV28 15 - CASSLWGDISYEQYF TGTGCCAGCAGTTTATGGGGGGATATCTCCTACGAGCAGTACTTC